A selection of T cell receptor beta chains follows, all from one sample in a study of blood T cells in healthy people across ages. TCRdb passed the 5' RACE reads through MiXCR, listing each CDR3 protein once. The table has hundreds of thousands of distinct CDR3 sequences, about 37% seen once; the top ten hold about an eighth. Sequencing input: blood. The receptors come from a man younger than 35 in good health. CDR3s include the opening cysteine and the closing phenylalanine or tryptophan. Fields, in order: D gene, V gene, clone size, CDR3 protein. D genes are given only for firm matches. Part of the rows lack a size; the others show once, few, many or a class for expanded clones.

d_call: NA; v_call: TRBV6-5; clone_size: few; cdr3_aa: CASSYSIEPGTSRGYTF
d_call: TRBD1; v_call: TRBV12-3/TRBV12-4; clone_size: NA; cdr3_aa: CASSLERTGVGTQYF
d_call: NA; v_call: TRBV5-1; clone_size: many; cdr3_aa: CASSLSLFGDTNIQYF
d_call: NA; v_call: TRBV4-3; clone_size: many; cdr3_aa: CASSQGAQGSYEQYF
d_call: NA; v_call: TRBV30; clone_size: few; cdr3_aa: CAWAGWDNEQFF
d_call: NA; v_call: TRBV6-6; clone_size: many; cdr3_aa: CASSYRPDGQPNSPLHF
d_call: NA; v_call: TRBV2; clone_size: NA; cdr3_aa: CASSDDSTDTQYF
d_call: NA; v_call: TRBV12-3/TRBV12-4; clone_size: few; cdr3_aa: CASSLEGVVGAGELFF
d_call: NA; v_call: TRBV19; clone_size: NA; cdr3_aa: CASSMGHSLSYEQFF
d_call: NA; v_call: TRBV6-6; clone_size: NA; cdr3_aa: CASAGSSRTSSYEQFF
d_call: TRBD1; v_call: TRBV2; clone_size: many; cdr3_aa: CASSEGTGAYNEQFF
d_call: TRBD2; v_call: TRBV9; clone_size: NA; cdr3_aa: CASSVAGGDSGLDEQFF
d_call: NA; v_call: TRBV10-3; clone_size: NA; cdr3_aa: CAISDPSPAGPTEAFF
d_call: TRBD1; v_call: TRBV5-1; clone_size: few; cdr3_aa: CASSLEGGGSEKLFF
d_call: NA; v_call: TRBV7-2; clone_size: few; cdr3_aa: CASSSLGNNEQFF
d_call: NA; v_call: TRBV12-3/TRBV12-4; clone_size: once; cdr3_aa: CASEGRDQTQYF
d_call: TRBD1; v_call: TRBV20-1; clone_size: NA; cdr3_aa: CSASSQGQLHTEAFF
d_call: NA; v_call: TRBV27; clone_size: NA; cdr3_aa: CASSLGSGVRREQFF
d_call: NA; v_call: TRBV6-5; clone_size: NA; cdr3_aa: CTSSYDGAYNEQFF
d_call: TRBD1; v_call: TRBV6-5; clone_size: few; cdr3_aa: CASSPGTGVGEQYF
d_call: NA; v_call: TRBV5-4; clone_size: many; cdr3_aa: CASSASTDTQYF
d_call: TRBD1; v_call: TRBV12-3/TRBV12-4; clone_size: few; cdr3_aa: CASSSGQGRTEAFF
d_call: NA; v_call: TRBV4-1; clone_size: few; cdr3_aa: CASSQVFSMRDLDYGYTF
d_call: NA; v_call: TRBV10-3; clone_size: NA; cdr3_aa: CAISDRSPDTQYF
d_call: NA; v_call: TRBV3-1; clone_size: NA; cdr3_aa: CASSQGPGGVYGYTF
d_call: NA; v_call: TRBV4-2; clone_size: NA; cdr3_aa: CASSLPEGTAGEKLFF
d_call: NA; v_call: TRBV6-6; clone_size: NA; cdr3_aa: CASSSLIRRPYNEQYF
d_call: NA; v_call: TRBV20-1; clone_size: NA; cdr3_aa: CSAHPPGDNEQFF
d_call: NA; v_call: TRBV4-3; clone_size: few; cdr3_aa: CASSRQIRDTGELFF
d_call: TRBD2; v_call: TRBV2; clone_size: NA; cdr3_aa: CTSQPGLATYEQYF
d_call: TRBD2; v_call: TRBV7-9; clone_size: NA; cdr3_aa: CASGASGAETQYF
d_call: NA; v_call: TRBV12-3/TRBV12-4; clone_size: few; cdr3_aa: CASSLYHDTNYGYTF
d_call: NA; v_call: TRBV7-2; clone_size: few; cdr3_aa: CASSDPGPQFF
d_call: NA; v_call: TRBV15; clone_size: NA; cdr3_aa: CATSRDTAGIGYNEQYF
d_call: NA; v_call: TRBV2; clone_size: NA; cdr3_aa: CASRPDGPSYEQYF
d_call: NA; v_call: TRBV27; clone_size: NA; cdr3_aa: CASSIGTGTQYF
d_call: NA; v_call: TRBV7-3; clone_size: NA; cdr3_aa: CASSRDGPTFF